The source of this TCR beta chain is a study of blood T cell repertoires in COVID-19. This CDR3 has 12 residues. V shed 3 bases and J shed 8 bases, with 10 bases lying between them. Germline CDR1 and CDR2: MNHNS and SASEGT. Authors' analysis steps: Scientists estimated how many nucleated cells there were by amplifying reference gene primers. Repertoires were generated with immunoSEQ multiplex PCR, while TCRdb's copy carries only in-frame clones and drops some. The V and J calls and the clone size are those of that table, but D and trimming were determined from the DNA. This table holds approximately 230,000 clones, just under 85% found once.

The origin of this receptor is a man aged 80 or over with acute or convalescent COVID-19. What was sequenced was peripheral blood. V is TRBV6-1 and J is TRBJ1-2; no reliable D call. The CDR3 loop reads CASSDNGRGYTF. CDR3 DNA: TGTGCCAGCAGTGATAACGGGAGGGGCTACACCTTC.